These 14 T cell receptor beta chains were all obtained from the same sample, sequenced in a study of T-cell reconstitution after alpha-beta-depleted transplantation in children. Unique molecular identifiers were built into the TCRbeta library. TCRdb independently ran MiXCR on the PCR reads; one entry per CDR3 protein. The sample lists approximately 520,000 distinct CDR3 sequences, about an eighth seen once, with around 15% in the top ten. The source was PBMCs, mostly from graft donor cells, collected 180 days after TCRalphabeta/CD19-depleted stem cell transplant. The receptor source for this set is a female patient aged 2-15 years who had a stem cell transplant for aplastic anemia, so the T cells may come from the graft donor.

This clonotype has more than one count but fewer than ten. The chain recombines TRBV6-5 with TRBJ1-5; 7 bases are a match to TRBD1. Germline CDR1 MNHEY, CDR2 SVGAGI. The CDR3 contains 15 residues. V was pared by 4 bases and J by 6 bases, with 9 bases of the junction left unmatched. For the CDR3, the DNA is TGTGCCAGCAGTTCGACAGGGATGAGGGCTCAGCCCCAGCATTTT. This translates into CASSSTGMRAQPQHF.

The genes are TRBV12-3 or TRBV12-4 and TRBJ1-1; D might be TRBD1 (5 bases). CDR3 size: 16 residues. V lost 3 bases and J lost 5, with 19 bases in between. The CDR3 is CASSFGTPLGETEAFF. Here the CDR3 DNA reads TGTGCCAGCAGTTTTGGGACCCCCCTTGGTGAGACTGAAGCTTTCTTT.

This rearrangement joins TRBV20-1 to TRBJ1-6, with TRBD1 identical over 8 bases. The V gene's germline CDR1 is DFQATT and CDR2 SNEGSKA (reference sequence). This CDR3 region has 18 residues. J was trimmed by 2 bases and V by 5 bases; bases with no gene match: 14. The CDR3 coding sequence is TGCAGTGCTCCTATACGGACAGGGAGGAACCCCTATAATTCACCCCTCCACTTT. It encodes CSAPIRTGRNPYNSPLHF.

The rearrangement links TRBV12-3 or TRBV12-4 to TRBJ1-5; 7 nucleotides line up with TRBD1. The CDR3 totals 17 residues. V dropped 3 bases and J dropped 0; count of bases not matched to a gene: 8. This CDR3 is CASSFGGTVYSNQPQHF. CDR3 in DNA: TGTGCCAGCAGTTTCGGAGGGACAGTATATAGCAATCAGCCCCAGCATTTT.

This clonotype was seen ten or more times. The chain uses TRBV28 and TRBJ1-5; 10 nucleotides align to TRBD1. The V gene end was trimmed by 5 bases and the J gene end by 2 bases; junction bases not matched to a gene: 6. CDR3 size: 16 residues. In germline, CDR1 is MDHEN, CDR2 SYDVKM. Here the CDR3 reads CASSGQGGDGNQPQHF. CDR3 nucleotides: TGTGCCAGCAGTGGACAGGGGGGGGATGGCAATCAGCCCCAGCATTTT.

This clonotype has just a few counts. The V and J genes are TRBV20-1 and TRBJ2-2; 11 bases line up with TRBD1. V trimming: 2 bases; J trimming: 0 bases; junction bases outside the gene matches: 8. The CDR3 has 18 residues. CDR1 DFQATT and CDR2 SNEGSKA come from the germline V gene (reference sequence). CDR3 in amino acids: CSARYLWGQGANTGELFF. CDR3 coding DNA: TGCAGTGCTAGATACCTTTGGGGACAGGGGGCGAACACCGGGGAGCTGTTTTTT.

The CDR3 region is CASSLSPSTGVVGGYTF. The CDR3 nucleotides read TGTGCCAGCAGTTTATCCCCTTCTACAGGGGTAGTGGGCGGCTACACCTTC. The chain carries TRBV27 and TRBJ1-2; 7 nucleotides line up with TRBD1. CDR3 size: 17 residues. From germline, CDR1 is MNHEY and CDR2 SMNVEV (reference sequence). The J segment lost 8 bases and the V segment lost 0 bases, leaving 15 bases of the junction unmatched.

This clonotype was seen a handful of times. The rearrangement links TRBV19 to TRBJ2-1, with TRBD2 identical over 12 bases. The CDR3 has 15 residues. The junction had 9 bases not matched to a gene; V was cut back by 6 bases and J by 9 bases. Germline CDR1 LNHDA, CDR2 SQIVND (reference sequence). CDR3 bases: TGTGCCAGTAGCGTACTAGCGGGAGGAGCGAGTGAGCAGTTCTTC. Protein product: CASSVLAGGASEQFF.

This clonotype was seen repeatedly, ten times or more. The chain couples TRBV12-3 or TRBV12-4 to TRBJ1-3; the D is unclear. This CDR3 region has 15 residues. V lost 8 bases to trimming and J lost 0 bases, with 14 bases between them. The CDR3 here is CASRLGSLSGNTIYF. CDR3 nucleotide sequence: TGTGCCAGCCGCCTAGGGAGTCTCTCTGGAAACACCATATATTTT.

This clonotype has a handful of counts. The rearrangement uses TRBV6-2 or TRBV6-3 and TRBJ1-2; no clear D. Trimming removed 4 bases from V and 6 bases from J, with 15 bases in between. CDR3 length equals 14 residues. CDR1 and CDR2 (germline): MNHEY, SVGEGT. In nucleotides, the CDR3 is TGTGCCAGCAGTTTCCTTAAGCGATTGGATGGCTACACCTTC. Residues: CASSFLKRLDGYTF.

This clonotype was observed a handful of times. For the CDR3, the DNA is TGTGCCAGCAGCTTGGTACAGGGACTGAGTGTCCTGACTTTC. Its translation: CASSLVQGLSVLTF. V and J are TRBV5-5 and TRBJ2-6, with D possibly called TRBD1 or TRBD2 (6 bases each). The germline gives CDR1 SGHKS, CDR2 YYEKEE (reference sequence). The CDR3 sequence is 14 residues long. V shed 0 bases and J shed 13 bases, with 14 bases lying between them.

This clonotype has at least ten counts. This rearrangement joins TRBV11-2 to TRBJ2-5; no reliable D call. Germline CDR1 and CDR2: SGHAT and FQNNGV. This CDR3 is built from 16 residues. Trimming took 2 bases from V and 2 from J, leaving 15 bases between them. For the CDR3, the DNA is TGTGCCAGCAGCTTATCAAGAAGACGGTTTCAAGAGACCCAGTACTTC. Amino acids: CASSLSRRRFQETQYF.

J is TRBJ2-1 and V is TRBV6-4, with TRBD2 as a possible D gene (7 bases). The ends were cut back, 6 bases at V and 0 bases at J, with 36 bases in the middle. From germline, CDR1 is MRHNA and CDR2 SNTAGT. The CDR3 is 23 amino acids. This CDR3 reads CASRGVEWGGGGSPLNSYNEQFF. CDR3 nucleotide sequence: TGTGCCAGCAGGGGGGTTGAATGGGGCGGGGGCGGGAGCCCCCTCAACTCCTACAATGAGCAGTTCTTC.

The chain carries TRBV7-3 and TRBJ2-7; perhaps TRBD2 as D (5 bases). Trimming pared 5 bases from V and 2 bases from J, leaving 16 bases between. Germline CDR1 is SGHTA and CDR2 is FQGTGA. CDR3 length equals 15 residues. The DNA of the CDR3 is TGTGCCAGCAGCGGGCGACTAAGGTTTACCTACGAGCAGTACTTC. The encoded protein is CASSGRLRFTYEQYF.